The clone carrying this T cell receptor (beta chain) came up a few times. The antigen remains undetermined. The PCR contained 60 Vbeta and 13 Jbeta primers. Assay used: immunoSEQ multiplex PCR; TCRdb lists only in-frame clones, some missing. This table holds more than 95,000 clones, approximately 75% found once. The trim removed 5 bases at V and 1 base at J, leaving 11 bases unmatched. Germline V gene data show CDR1 as SGHVS and CDR2 as FQNEAQ. The CDR3 loop spans 19 amino acids. This record belongs to a study of cytomegalovirus exposure and HLA in healthy donors. All the people who gave samples were healthy bone marrow donors. Overall study findings and caveats: Reportedly, fewer N-insertions than the 666-donor mean appeared in an Asian-associated ancestry cluster in a later analysis. Available immune exposure information was restricted to CMV serostatus only.

This TCR derives from a man in his fifties in good health and CMV-seropositive. Sequencing used PBMCs. This chain uses TRBV7-8 with TRBJ2-1, with 13 bases fitting TRBD2. The CDR3 sequence is CASSAGTSGMRTSYNEQFF. The CDR3 DNA is TGTGCCAGCAGCGCCGGGACTAGCGGGATGCGTACGTCCTACAATGAGCAGTTCTTC.